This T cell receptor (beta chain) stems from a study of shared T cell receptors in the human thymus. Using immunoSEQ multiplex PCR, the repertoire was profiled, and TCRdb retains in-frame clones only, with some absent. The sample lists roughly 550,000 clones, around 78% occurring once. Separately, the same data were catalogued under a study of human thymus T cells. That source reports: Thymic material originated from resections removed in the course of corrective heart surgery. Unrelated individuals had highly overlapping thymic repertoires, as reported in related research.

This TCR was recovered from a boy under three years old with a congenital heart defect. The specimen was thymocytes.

CDR3: CASSPRKAGGYNEQFF. In DNA form, the CDR3 reads TGTGCCAGCTCACCACGTAAAGCGGGAGGGTACAATGAGCAGTTCTTC. V gene TRBV18 combines with J gene TRBJ2-1; 10 positions match TRBD2. Germline V gene data show CDR1 as KGHSH and CDR2 as LQKENI. J gave up 4 bases and V 1 base, and 4 bases lay outside the gene matches. This CDR3 has 16 residues.